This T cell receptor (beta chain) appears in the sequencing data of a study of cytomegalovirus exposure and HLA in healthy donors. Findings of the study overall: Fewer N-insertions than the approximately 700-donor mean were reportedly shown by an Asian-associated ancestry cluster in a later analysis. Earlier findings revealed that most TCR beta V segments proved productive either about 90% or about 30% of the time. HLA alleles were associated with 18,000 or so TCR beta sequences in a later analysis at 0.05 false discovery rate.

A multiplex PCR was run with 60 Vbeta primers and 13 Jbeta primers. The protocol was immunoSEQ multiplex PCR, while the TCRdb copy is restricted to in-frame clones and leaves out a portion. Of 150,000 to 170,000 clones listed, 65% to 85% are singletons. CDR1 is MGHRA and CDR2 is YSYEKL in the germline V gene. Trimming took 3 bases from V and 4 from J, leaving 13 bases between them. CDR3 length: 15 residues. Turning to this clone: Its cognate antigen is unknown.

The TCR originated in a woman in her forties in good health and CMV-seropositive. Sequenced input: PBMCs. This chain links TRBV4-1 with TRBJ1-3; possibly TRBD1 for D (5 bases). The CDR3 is CASSQGLIGGNTIYF. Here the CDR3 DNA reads TGCGCCAGCAGCCAGGGGCTTATCGGAGGAAACACCATATATTTT.